This T cell receptor beta chain is drawn from a study of T cells in Graves' hyperthyroidism and ophthalmopathy. Study-wide findings and caveats: Ophthalmopathy was told apart from stable hyperthyroidism by a 13 V-J model. Most thyroid-expanded clonotypes above 0.001 were also found in blood.

This clonotype was seen more than once but under ten times. Antigen unknown. Trimming pared 0 bases from V and 3 bases from J, leaving 10 bases between. CDR1 SGDLS and CDR2 YYNGEE come from the germline V gene. The CDR3 extends over 14 amino acids. RNA transcripts gave rise to amplified TCR beta CDR3 regions. TCR CDR3 regions were first amplified by RT-PCR with HTBI primers. TCRdb ran MiXCR on the multiplex PCR reads and lists one entry per CDR3 protein. This table has 500,000 or so distinct CDR3 sequences, about 16% appearing once. Uncontrolled infections, other autoimmune diseases, pregnancy or lactation led to exclusion of patients. Out of over 7.5 ml of fresh peripheral blood came the PBMCs.

The sequence came from a woman in her twenties or thirties with Graves' ophthalmopathy. Source material: blood. The chain joins TRBV9 to TRBJ2-7; D is possibly TRBD1 (5 bases). Here the CDR3 DNA reads TGTGCCAGCAGCGTAGGACAGACACTCTACGAGCAGTACTTC. Protein product: CASSVGQTLYEQYF.